The subject of this entry is one T cell receptor (beta chain). The antigen remains undetermined. Deletions cut 7 bases from V and 3 bases from J, with 12 bases between. There are 14 residues in the CDR3. Germline lookup yields CDR1 LNHDA and CDR2 SQIVND (reference sequence). Memory T cells were CD45RO+, naive were CD45RA+, sorted by FACS. This entry comes from a study of regulatory dendritic cells for organ transplantation. Whole-study results and caveats: Memory CD8+ clonal expansion seemed more limited with regulatory than mature dendritic cells. Naive CD4+ and CD8+ repertoires were highly diverse; memory CD8+ was most oligoclonal.

Sequencing used immunoSEQ multiplex PCR; TCRdb keeps in-frame clones, though not all of them. The sample holds around 20,000 clones, around three quarters seen once. This chain links TRBV19 with TRBJ2-2, with no clear D. The sequence came from a human donor in good health. The specimen sequenced was memory CD4+ T cells from blood. This sample's subset: CD45RO+ memory T cells. The CDR3 DNA follows: TGTGCCAGTAATCCTCGGCAGGACACCGGGGAGCTGTTTTTT. Its translation: CASNPRQDTGELFF.